This T cell receptor (beta chain) emerged from a study of identical twins. Study-wide results and limits: Cord blood beta clonotypes present at high abundance carried fewer insertions; no such pattern appeared in memory repertoires. Twins' surplus sharing was weaker for beta out-of-frame sequences.

TCRdb re-called the 5' RACE reads through MiXCR, storing one row per CDR3 protein. The sample has hundreds of thousands of distinct CDR3 sequences, around an eighth seen once. Remarks on this clonotype: Its target is unknown.

The same data also went into a second study, on yellow fever vaccine responses in identical twins. That paper states: Reported findings indicate that twins' vaccine T cell responses seemed partially convergent, partially personalized.

This sequence was found in a woman aged 18-29 years in good health. The source material was CD8+ T cells sorted from blood.

The DNA for the CDR3 is TGTGCCAGCAGTTACTCGCGGGGGGGCAATGAGCAGTTCTTC. This sequence encodes CASSYSRGGNEQFF. The chain employs TRBV6-5 and TRBJ2-1, with 9 nucleotides matching TRBD2. CDR1 and CDR2 (germline): MNHEY, SVGAGI. J lost 6 bases, V lost 0 bases, and 0 bases had no gene match. The CDR3 totals 14 residues.